This TCR beta chain was recorded in a study of blood T cells in healthy people across ages (dated by TCRdb to about 2015). At the level of the whole study: In model experiments, template switching captured about one uniquely barcoded TCR beta cDNA molecule for every two T cells. Donors were grouped into four age groups: young (average approximately 16 years), middle-aged (under 40), aged (around 62) and long-lived (just over 80). The study analyzed two additional independent replicas of 1 million unique cDNA reads from the same blood draw for two donors, one aged 18 to 30 and one aged 80 or older. Using deep sequencing normalized with unique cDNA molecular identifiers, the study measured how TCR beta repertoire diversity changes with age. Donors of different ages were randomly distributed across sequencing lanes to avoid experimental bias. General conclusions and limits of the study: As age increased, observed TCR beta diversity per million T cells dropped in a roughly linear way, and a significant reduction was already evident by age 40. Because donor CMV infection status was unknown, age-related changes in expanded clonotypes were potentially confounded. Compared with the aged group, more naive CD4+ T cells, fewer expanded clones and increased TCR diversity were shown by the long-lived group, suggesting age selection. Total diversity estimates from one million sequenced T cells were considered lower bounds and underestimates. Because profiling used bulk unsorted PBMCs, naive and antigen-experienced compartments could not be compared conclusively. Observed TCR beta diversity correlated strongly with the percentage of naive T cells measured by flow cytometry.

This clonotype occurred a few times. It has no known antigen specificity. The junction and the germline gene differ at one end; a read error may be behind it. CDR1 and CDR2 (SGHTA, FQGNSA) derive from the germline V gene. The CDR3 holds 17 amino acids from the cysteine to the phenylalanine. The retained sequence is limited to the CDR3, 51 bases, with the frame set at the first base. Donors were 40 or so systemically healthy Caucasian individuals from Russia aged roughly 6 to 90 years. Each donor gave around 9.9 milliliters of peripheral blood, collected into EDTA-treated Vacutainer tubes. PBMCs were isolated by Ficoll-Paque density-gradient centrifugation, with at least 6 million obtained per sample. Trizol reagent was used to extract total RNA from the PBMCs, yielding at least 5 micrograms per sample. The percentages of naive CD45RAhigh/CD27high T cells were determined by flow cytometry on a PBMC aliquot from every donor.

The library was made by 5' RACE. These reads were obtained on an Illumina HiSeq 2500. A second PCR of about 7 to 12 cycles was run with a J-beta primer mix and a sample-barcoded 5' primer. Each TCR beta cDNA molecule received a unique molecular identifier from a template-switch 5' adaptor carrying 12 random nucleotides. At least 2.5 million CDR3-containing paired-end reads were obtained from each sample. First-strand cDNA was synthesized from all RNA with the Mint cDNA synthesis kit, primed by a TRBC-specific oligonucleotide. Following uracil-DNA glycosylase treatment, a first 18-cycle PCR with universal primers M1SS and BC2_uni_R was performed on all cDNA. As for how the authors treated the data: Normalization of each sample was performed by random selection of 1 million high-quality reads, each carrying a distinct molecular identifier. Reads with shared molecular identifiers were discarded instead of being binned into consensus sequences. MiTCR, set to a Q25 quality threshold and the strictest error-elimination algorithm, was used for CDR3 identification, clonotype clustering and error correction. A nonparametric unseen species model with Euler transformation was used to estimate a lower bound on total TCR beta diversity. TCRdb trimmed public reads at Q25 via fastp, called clones via MiXCR and kept in-frame beta chains. Each record represents a unique CDR3 protein, reported with the most common genes and DNA among its rows. Here the V and J calls rest on TCRdb's processing, not on the authors' analysis. Within this sample are roughly 570,000 distinct CDR3 sequences, with approximately 30% of them counted one time only. The ten largest clones add up to 15% to 20% of the sample.

The source material was blood. The sequence joins TRBV7-2 to TRBJ2-5; TRBD2 is possibly the D segment (6 matching bases). The receptor's source is a woman in her 70s in good health. The CDR3 sequence is CASSPRTTRYSYNEQLF. The base sequence is TGTGCCAGCAGCCCCCGGACTACCCGGTACTCTTACAATGAGCAGCTCTTC.